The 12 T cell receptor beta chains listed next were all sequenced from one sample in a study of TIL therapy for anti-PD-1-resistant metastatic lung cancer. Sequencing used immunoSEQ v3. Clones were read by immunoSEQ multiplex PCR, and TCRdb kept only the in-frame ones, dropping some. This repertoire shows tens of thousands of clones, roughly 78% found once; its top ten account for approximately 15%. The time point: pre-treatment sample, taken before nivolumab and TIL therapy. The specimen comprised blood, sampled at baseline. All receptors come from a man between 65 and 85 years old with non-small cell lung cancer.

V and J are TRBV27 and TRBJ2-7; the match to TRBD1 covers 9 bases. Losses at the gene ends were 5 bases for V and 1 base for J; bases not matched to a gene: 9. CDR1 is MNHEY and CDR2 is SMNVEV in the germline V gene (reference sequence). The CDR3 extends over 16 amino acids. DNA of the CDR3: TGTGCCAGCAGTCCCACCCCGGGACAGGGTTCCTACGAGCAGTACTTC. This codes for CASSPTPGQGSYEQYF.

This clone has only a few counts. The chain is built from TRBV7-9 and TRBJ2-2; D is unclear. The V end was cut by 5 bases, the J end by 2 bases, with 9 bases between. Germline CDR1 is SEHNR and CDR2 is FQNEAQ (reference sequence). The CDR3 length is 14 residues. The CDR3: CASSANYNTGELFF. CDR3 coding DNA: TGTGCCAGCAGCGCAAACTACAACACCGGGGAGCTGTTTTTT.

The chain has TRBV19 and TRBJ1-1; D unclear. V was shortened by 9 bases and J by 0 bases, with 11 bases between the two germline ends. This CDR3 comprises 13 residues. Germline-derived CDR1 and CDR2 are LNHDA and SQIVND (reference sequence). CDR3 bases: TGTGCCAGCGGGTACACTATGAACACTGAAGCTTTCTTT. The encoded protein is CASGYTMNTEAFF.

As DNA, the CDR3 is TGTGCCAGCAGTGATGGCCAGGCCTATGGCTACACCTTC. As protein: CASSDGQAYGYTF. This chain uses TRBV2 with TRBJ1-2; D ambiguous. Germline loops: CDR1 SNHLY, CDR2 FYNNEI. Between the trimmed V and J ends, which lost 3 bases and 4 bases, there was a span of 9 bases. The CDR3 is made up of 13 amino acids.

The CDR3 here is CASRDNYGYTF. The CDR3 DNA sequence: TGTGCCAGCAGGGACAACTATGGCTACACCTTC. V gene TRBV27 combines with J gene TRBJ1-2, with D unclear. The V end lost 6 bases, the J end lost 2 bases, and 4 bases lay between the germline ends. Germline lookup yields CDR1 MNHEY and CDR2 SMNVEV (reference sequence). The CDR3 consists of 11 residues.

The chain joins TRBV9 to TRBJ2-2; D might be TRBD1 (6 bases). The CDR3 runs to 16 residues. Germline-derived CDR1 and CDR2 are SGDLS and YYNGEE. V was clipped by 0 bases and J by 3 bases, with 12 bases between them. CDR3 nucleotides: TGTGCCAGCAGCGTAGGGGGAGACAGGTACACCGGGGAGCTGTTTTTT. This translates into CASSVGGDRYTGELFF.

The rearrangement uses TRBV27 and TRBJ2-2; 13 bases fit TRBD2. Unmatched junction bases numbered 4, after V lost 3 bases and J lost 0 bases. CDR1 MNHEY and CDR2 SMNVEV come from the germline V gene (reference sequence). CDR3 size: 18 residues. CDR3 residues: CASSFEGLAGTNTGELFF. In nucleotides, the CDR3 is TGTGCCAGCAGTTTCGAGGGACTAGCGGGAACGAACACCGGGGAGCTGTTTTTT.

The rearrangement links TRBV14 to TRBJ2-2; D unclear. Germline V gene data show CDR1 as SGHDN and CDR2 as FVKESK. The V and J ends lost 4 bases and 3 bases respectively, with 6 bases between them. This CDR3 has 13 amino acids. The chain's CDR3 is CASSRHDTGELFF. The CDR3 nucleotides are TGTGCCAGCAGCCGACACGACACCGGGGAGCTGTTTTTT.

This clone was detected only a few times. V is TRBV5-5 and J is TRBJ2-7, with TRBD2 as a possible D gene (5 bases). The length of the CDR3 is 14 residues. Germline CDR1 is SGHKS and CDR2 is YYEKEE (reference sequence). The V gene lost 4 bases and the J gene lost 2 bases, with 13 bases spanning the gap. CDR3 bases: TGTGCCAGCAGCCCGGACGGGATTACCTACGAGCAGTACTTC. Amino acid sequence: CASSPDGITYEQYF.

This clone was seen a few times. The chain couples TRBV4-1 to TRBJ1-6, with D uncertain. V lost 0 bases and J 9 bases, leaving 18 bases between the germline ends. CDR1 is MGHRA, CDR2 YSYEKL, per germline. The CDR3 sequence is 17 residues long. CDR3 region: CASSQDPPGGVGSPLHF. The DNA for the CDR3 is TGCGCCAGCAGCCAAGATCCGCCGGGTGGGGTAGGTTCACCCCTCCACTTT.

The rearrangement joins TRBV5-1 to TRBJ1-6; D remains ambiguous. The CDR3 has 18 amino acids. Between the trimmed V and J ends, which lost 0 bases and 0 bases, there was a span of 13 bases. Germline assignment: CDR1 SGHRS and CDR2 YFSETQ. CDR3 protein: CASSLAGSGSSYNSPLHF. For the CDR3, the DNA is TGCGCCAGCAGCTTGGCGGGATCCGGGAGCTCCTATAATTCACCCCTCCACTTT.

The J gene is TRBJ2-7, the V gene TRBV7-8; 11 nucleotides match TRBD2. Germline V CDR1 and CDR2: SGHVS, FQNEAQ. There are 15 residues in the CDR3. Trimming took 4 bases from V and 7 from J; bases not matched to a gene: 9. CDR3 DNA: TGTGCCAGCAGCTCGCTAGCGGGGGGAGTAGGAGAGCAGTACTTC. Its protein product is CASSSLAGGVGEQYF.